The 31 T cell receptor beta chains below all came from one sample that was sequenced in a study of T cells after yellow fever vaccination. TCRdb reprocessed the 5' RACE reads with MiXCR, giving one entry per CDR3 protein. The data contain 65,000 to 70,000 distinct CDR3 sequences, approximately 5.9% of them singletons. This specimen was CD4+ T cells sorted from PBMCs, taken roughly 15 days after the first yellow fever vaccination. The receptors come from a man younger than 35 who received the YFV17D yellow fever vaccine.

This clonotype was detected many times. V is TRBV12-3 or TRBV12-4 and J is TRBJ1-5; D is uncertain. The CDR3 contains 12 residues. V lost 10 bases, J lost 3 bases, and 10 bases lay in between. The DNA for the CDR3 is TGTGCCACGTCTTCGGTCAATCAGCCCCAGCATTTT. It yields the protein CATSSVNQPQHF.

This clonotype was detected many times. V gene TRBV7-2 combines with J gene TRBJ1-1; D remains ambiguous. This CDR3 has 12 residues. Per germline, CDR1 SGHTA and CDR2 FQGNSA. The V and J ends lost 1 base and 8 bases respectively, with 8 bases between them. The CDR3 sequence: CASSLVEFEAFF. Here the CDR3 DNA reads TGTGCCAGCAGCTTAGTAGAGTTCGAAGCTTTCTTT.

This clonotype was observed at least ten times. The rearrangement uses TRBV5-1 and TRBJ2-7; TRBD1 is a possible D gene (7 bases). The CDR3 sequence is 14 residues long. CDR1 is SGHRS, CDR2 YFSETQ, per germline. V was shortened by 4 bases and J by 0 bases, with 11 bases between the two germline ends. In DNA, the CDR3 is TGCGCCAGCAGCGCGGGACAGAGCTCCTACGAGCAGTACTTC. Its translation is CASSAGQSSYEQYF.

This clonotype was seen repeatedly, ten times or more. The chain recombines TRBV7-6 with TRBJ2-1, with 8 bases lining up with TRBD1. Trimming removed 2 bases from V and 9 bases from J; junction bases left unmatched: 9. This CDR3 spans 15 amino acids. From germline, CDR1 is SGHVS and CDR2 FNYEAQ. CDR3 sequence reads: CASSLMATGVGEQFF. Written as DNA, the CDR3 is TGTGCCAGCAGCTTAATGGCGACAGGGGTCGGTGAGCAGTTCTTC.

This clonotype was detected ten times or more. This chain joins TRBV7-2 and TRBJ2-2; TRBD2 matches at 9 bases. V trimming: 4 bases; J trimming: 8 bases; junction bases outside the gene matches: 5. Germline V gene sequence: CDR1 SGHTA, CDR2 FQGNSA. The CDR3 has 14 amino acids. The CDR3 here is CASSYASGAGELFF. The CDR3 coding sequence is TGTGCCAGCAGCTACGCTAGCGGGGCGGGGGAGCTGTTTTTT. Supplemented by reference TRBV7-2 and TRBJ2-2, the full variable domain reads GAGVSQSPSNKVTEKGKDVELRCDPISGHTALYWYRQSLGQGLEFLIYFQGNSAPDKSGLPSDRFSAERTGGSVSTLTIQRTQQEDSAVYLCASSYASGAGELFFGEGSRLTVL.

This clonotype was detected many times. The chain has TRBV11-2 and TRBJ2-7; no clear D gene. V gave up 5 bases and J gave up 0 bases, with 11 bases separating them. CDR1 SGHAT and CDR2 FQNNGV come from the germline V gene. The CDR3 totals 14 residues. The CDR3: CASSPVVVSYEQYF. CDR3 coding DNA: TGTGCCAGCAGCCCAGTTGTAGTCTCCTACGAGCAGTACTTC.

This clonotype was detected ten times or more. The V call is TRBV18, the J call TRBJ2-3, with TRBD1 identical over 7 bases. CDR3 length equals 16 residues. V lost 1 base to trimming and J lost 2 bases; unmatched junction nucleotides: 6. Germline values: CDR1 KGHSH, CDR2 LQKENI. This CDR3 is CASSPRDSLFTDTQYF. The CDR3, as DNA: TGTGCCAGCTCACCACGGGACAGCCTATTCACAGATACGCAGTATTTT.

This clonotype came up many times. The rearrangement uses TRBV27 and TRBJ1-1; the match to TRBD1 covers 9 bases. Trimming cost V 3 bases and J 3 bases; bases outside gene matches: 5. This CDR3 is built from 15 residues. Germline V gene lookup returns CDR1 MNHEY and CDR2 SMNVEV (reference sequence). CDR3 coding DNA: TGTGCCAGCAGTTTTGAGGGACAGGGTCACACTGAAGCTTTCTTT. Amino acids: CASSFEGQGHTEAFF.

This clonotype was counted ten times or more. The chain employs TRBV18 and TRBJ1-5; 11 bases map to TRBD1. This CDR3 is 15 amino acids long. The germline CDR1 and CDR2 sequences are KGHSH and LQKENI. V trimming: 5 bases; J trimming: 2 bases; junction bases outside the gene matches: 2. The CDR3 sequence: CASSGTGGGNQPQHF. The CDR3 nucleotides read TGTGCCAGCTCAGGGACAGGGGGAGGCAATCAGCCCCAGCATTTT.

In its sample, this clonotype was seen many times. The V call is TRBV5-4, the J call TRBJ2-5; 14 positions match TRBD2. Germline V gene data show CDR1 as SGHNT and CDR2 as YYREEE (reference sequence). V shed 5 bases, J shed 2 bases, and the junction held 8 bases outside the gene matches. The CDR3 runs 17 residues. The CDR3 nucleotides read TGTGCCAGCAGGCGACTAGCGGGGGGGCCGGGTCAAGAGACCCAGTACTTC. Its translation: CASRRLAGGPGQETQYF.

This clonotype was observed many times. The chain combines TRBV6-4 with TRBJ1-2, with 8 bases identical to TRBD1. Germline V gene data show CDR1 as MRHNA and CDR2 as SNTAGT. V dropped 5 bases and J dropped 8; count of bases not matched to a gene: 7. The CDR3 is 13 amino acids. CDR3 in DNA: TGTGCCAGCAGTCGTGGACAGGGAGGGGGCTACACCTTC. Encoded protein: CASSRGQGGGYTF.

At least ten counts were recorded for this clonotype. The chain employs TRBV7-2 and TRBJ1-5; D might be TRBD1 (6 bases). Germline CDR1 SGHTA, CDR2 FQGNSA. The CDR3 runs 14 residues. The V gene lost 8 bases and the J gene lost 7 bases, with 18 bases spanning the gap. The CDR3 region is CASGLRGREQPQHF. The CDR3 region has the DNA TGTGCCAGCGGCCTCAGGGGAAGGGAGCAGCCCCAGCATTTT. Full variable domain (rest looked up from reference TRBV7-2 and TRBJ1-5): GAGVSQSPSNKVTEKGKDVELRCDPISGHTALYWYRQSLGQGLEFLIYFQGNSAPDKSGLPSDRFSAERTGGSVSTLTIQRTQQEDSAVYLCASGLRGREQPQHFGDGTRLSIL.

V gene TRBV25-1 combines with J gene TRBJ1-2, with D tentatively TRBD1 (5 bases). Looked up from germline, CDR1 is MGHDK and CDR2 is SYGVNS. The CDR3 loop spans 15 amino acids. V was pared by 3 bases and J by 4 bases, with 15 bases between. This CDR3 is CASSDLGAKVYGYTF. For the CDR3, the DNA is TGTGCCAGCAGTGACCTCGGGGCGAAGGTCTATGGCTACACCTTC.

About this clonotype: This may come from a read error, since a much larger clone is one base off. The rearrangement joins TRBV20-1 to TRBJ2-3, with 9 bases that match TRBD1. Germline V gives CDR1 DFQATT, CDR2 SNEGSKA (reference sequence). CDR3 length: 14 residues. CDR3 residues: CSALGQGVTYTQYF. In DNA, the CDR3 is TGCAGTGCGCTGGGACAGGGTGTCACATATACGCAGTATTTT.

The table lists this clonotype with a few counts. This rearrangement joins TRBV12-3 or TRBV12-4 to TRBJ1-6, with TRBD1 identical over 7 bases. J gave up 4 bases and V 6 bases, and 6 bases lay outside the gene matches. The length of the CDR3 is 15 residues. CDR3 DNA: TGTGCCAGCAGCAACGACAGGGATTATAATTCACCCCTCCACTTT. This translates into CASSNDRDYNSPLHF.

This clonotype has only a few counts. The chain carries TRBV6-2 or TRBV6-3 and TRBJ2-4; TRBD2 aligns across 10 bases. Looked up from germline, CDR1 is MNHEY and CDR2 is SVGEGT. The CDR3 spans 18 residues. After removal of 5 bases from V and 0 bases from J, the junction contained 10 bases not matched to a gene. The CDR3 loop reads CASSPRQRGGLAKNIQYF. Here the CDR3 DNA reads TGTGCCAGCAGTCCCCGCCAGCGGGGGGGCCTAGCCAAAAACATTCAGTACTTC.

In its sample, this clonotype was seen many times. This rearrangement joins TRBV12-3 or TRBV12-4 to TRBJ2-4; 7 nucleotides align to TRBD1. Trimming cost V 6 bases and J 1 base; bases outside gene matches: 12. There are 17 residues in the CDR3. CDR3 loop: CASSYQSTGKAKNIQYF. The CDR3 DNA reads as TGTGCCAGCAGCTATCAATCGACAGGGAAGGCCAAAAACATTCAGTACTTC.

This clonotype was counted many times. In DNA form, the CDR3 reads TGCGCCAGCAGCCTCCGGACCTTGGACAGGGGAGGAAGCAACTCTGGAAACACCATATATTTT. Protein: CASSLRTLDRGGSNSGNTIYF. This chain joins TRBV4-1 and TRBJ1-3; 9 bases line up with TRBD1. Germline trimming cut 4 bases from V and 0 bases from J; bases unmatched to any gene: 19. The CDR3 is 21 amino acids. The V gene's germline CDR1 is MGHRA and CDR2 YSYEKL.

The V gene is TRBV12-3 or TRBV12-4, the J gene TRBJ1-6; tentatively, D is TRBD1 (6 bases). The CDR3 extends over 14 amino acids. Trimming pared 6 bases from V and 10 bases from J, leaving 16 bases between. CDR3: CASSPTGGGSPLHF. The CDR3 DNA sequence: TGTGCCAGCAGCCCGACGGGGGGCGGCTCACCCCTCCACTTT.

In its sample, this clonotype was seen many times. This chain uses TRBV7-2 with TRBJ1-3, with D hard to call. This CDR3 has 14 residues. Trimming stripped 5 bases from V and 8 bases from J, with 16 bases between. Germline-derived CDR1 and CDR2 are SGHTA and FQGNSA. CDR3 sequence (DNA): TGTGCCAGCAGCCCCGGGCCCGGGAGGGACACCATATATTTT. Its protein product is CASSPGPGRDTIYF.

The sample holds many counts of this clonotype. V gene TRBV12-3 or TRBV12-4 combines with J gene TRBJ2-1; 7 nucleotides agree with TRBD2. CDR3 size: 13 residues. V lost 3 bases and J lost 6; bases outside the gene matches: 2. The chain's CDR3 is CASSFPSGNEQFF. For the CDR3, the DNA is TGTGCCAGCAGTTTCCCTAGCGGCAATGAGCAGTTCTTC.

This clonotype was picked up many times. The chain recombines TRBV7-2 with TRBJ1-1, with 7 bases matching TRBD1. The CDR3 is made up of 13 amino acids. The junction had 2 bases not matched to a gene; V was cut back by 1 base and J by 6 bases. The germline V gene has CDR1 SGHTA and CDR2 FQGNSA. The CDR3 region is CASSLDRGAEAFF. The CDR3 DNA reads TGTGCCAGCAGCTTAGACAGGGGCGCTGAAGCTTTCTTT. Full variable domain (missing parts from reference TRBV7-2 and TRBJ1-1): GAGVSQSPSNKVTEKGKDVELRCDPISGHTALYWYRQSLGQGLEFLIYFQGNSAPDKSGLPSDRFSAERTGGSVSTLTIQRTQQEDSAVYLCASSLDRGAEAFFGQGTRLTVV.

This clonotype came up many times. The chain employs TRBV5-4 and TRBJ1-2, with a tentative D call TRBD1 (6 bases). The CDR3 contains 14 residues. Per the germline V gene, CDR1 is SGHNT and CDR2 is YYREEE (reference sequence). The ends were cut back, 1 base at V and 4 bases at J, with 11 bases in the middle. The CDR3 nucleotides read TGTGCCAGCAGCTTGAAGGACAGCGGCTATGGCTACACCTTC. Protein product: CASSLKDSGYGYTF.

This clonotype was recorded many times. V and J are TRBV12-3 or TRBV12-4 and TRBJ1-2; D is unresolved. Trimming took 7 bases from V and 5 from J, leaving 14 bases between them. The CDR3 length is 13 residues. The CDR3 DNA is TGTGCCAGCAAAGCAGACTGGTTGTATGGCTACACCTTC. Protein product: CASKADWLYGYTF.

The rearrangement links TRBV7-9 to TRBJ1-1; D remains unclear. The CDR3 sequence is 14 residues long. The germline V gene encodes CDR1 SEHNR and CDR2 FQNEAQ (reference sequence). The V and J ends lost 0 bases and 3 bases respectively, with 8 bases between them. CDR3 region: CASSLANRYTEAFF. The CDR3, as DNA: TGTGCCAGCAGCTTAGCGAATCGGTACACTGAAGCTTTCTTT.

There are a few counts of this clonotype. The chain couples TRBV7-2 to TRBJ2-5; D unresolved. The CDR3 runs 14 residues. Germline V gene data show CDR1 as SGHTA and CDR2 as FQGNSA. The V and J ends lost 2 bases and 5 bases respectively, with 12 bases between them. CDR3 nucleotides: TGTGCCAGCAGCTTAAGTCTACTCCCGGAGACCCAGTACTTC. Amino acids: CASSLSLLPETQYF.

This clonotype was found many times. V gene TRBV18 combines with J gene TRBJ1-1; no firm D call. In germline, CDR1 is KGHSH, CDR2 LQKENI. Trimming pared 2 bases from V and 4 bases from J, leaving 5 bases between. This CDR3 has 12 amino acids. CDR3 sequence: CASSPGSTEAFF. CDR3 DNA sequence: TGTGCCAGCTCACCAGGTTCCACTGAAGCTTTCTTT.

A word on this clonotype: This sequence may be a read error, since a much larger clone differs from it by one base. The J gene is TRBJ2-1, the V gene TRBV12-3 or TRBV12-4, with 8 nucleotides matching TRBD2. The CDR3 is 15 residues long. With 4 bases clipped from V and 12 bases from J, the junction kept 14 bases outside the gene matches. The CDR3 DNA reads TGTGCCAGCAGTTGGCGACCAGCGGGGGACGCTATGCAGTTCTTC. Translating it yields CASSWRPAGDAMQFF.

This clonotype was recorded at least ten times. The rearrangement uses TRBV4-2 and TRBJ1-1; TRBD1 aligns across 8 bases. This CDR3 has 15 amino acids. V was pared by 1 base and J by 3 bases, with 4 bases of the junction left unmatched. Looked up from germline, CDR1 is LGHNA and CDR2 is YNFKEQ. This chain's CDR3 is CASSQGSGGDTEAFF. CDR3 nucleotide sequence: TGTGCCAGCAGCCAAGGCTCAGGGGGCGACACTGAAGCTTTCTTT.

In its sample, this clonotype was seen many times. The genes are TRBV7-2 and TRBJ2-2; D is tentatively TRBD1 or TRBD2 (5 bases each). CDR3 length: 17 amino acids. Germline values: CDR1 SGHTA, CDR2 FQGNSA. The V and J ends lost 6 bases and 1 base respectively, with 18 bases between them. For the CDR3, the DNA is TGTGCCAGCAGGTCGTTTGGGACGGATCTGAACACCGGGGAGCTGTTTTTT. This encodes CASRSFGTDLNTGELFF. The entire variable domain, with the rest obtained from reference TRBV7-2 and TRBJ2-2, is as follows: GAGVSQSPSNKVTEKGKDVELRCDPISGHTALYWYRQSLGQGLEFLIYFQGNSAPDKSGLPSDRFSAERTGGSVSTLTIQRTQQEDSAVYLCASRSFGTDLNTGELFFGEGSRLTVL.

There are many counts of this clonotype. The V and J genes are TRBV5-1 and TRBJ2-5; 12 bases align to TRBD2. Germline V gene data show CDR1 as SGHRS and CDR2 as YFSETQ. The CDR3 loop spans 15 amino acids. The trim removed 3 bases at V and 3 bases at J, leaving 3 bases unmatched. The CDR3: CASSYRTSGEETQYF. The CDR3 DNA is TGCGCCAGCAGCTACCGGACTAGCGGGGAAGAGACCCAGTACTTC. The full variable domain, with the rest looked up from reference TRBV5-1 and TRBJ2-5, is KAGVTQTPRYLIKTRGQQVTLSCSPISGHRSVSWYQQTPGQGLQFLFEYFSETQRNKGNFPGRFSGRQFSNSRSEMNVSTLELGDSALYLCASSYRTSGEETQYFGPGTRLLVL.